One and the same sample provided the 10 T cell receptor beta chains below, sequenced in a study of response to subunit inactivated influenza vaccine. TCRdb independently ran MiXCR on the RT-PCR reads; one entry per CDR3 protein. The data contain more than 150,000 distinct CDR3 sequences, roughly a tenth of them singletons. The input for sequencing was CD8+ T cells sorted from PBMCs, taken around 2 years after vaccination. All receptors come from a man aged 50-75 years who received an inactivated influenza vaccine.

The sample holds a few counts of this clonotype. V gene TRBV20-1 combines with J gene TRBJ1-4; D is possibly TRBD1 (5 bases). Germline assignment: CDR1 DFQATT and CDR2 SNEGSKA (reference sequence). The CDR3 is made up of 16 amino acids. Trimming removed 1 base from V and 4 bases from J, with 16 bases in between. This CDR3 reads CSARATGAAINEKLFF. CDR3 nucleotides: TGCAGTGCTAGAGCAACTGGGGCAGCCATTAATGAAAAACTGTTTTTT.

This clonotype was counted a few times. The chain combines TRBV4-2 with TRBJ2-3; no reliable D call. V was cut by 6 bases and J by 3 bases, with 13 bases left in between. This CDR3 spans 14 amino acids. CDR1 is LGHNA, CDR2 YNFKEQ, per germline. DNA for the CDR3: TGTGCCAGCAGTGCCGGGCATGGGACAGATACGCAGTATTTT. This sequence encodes CASSAGHGTDTQYF.

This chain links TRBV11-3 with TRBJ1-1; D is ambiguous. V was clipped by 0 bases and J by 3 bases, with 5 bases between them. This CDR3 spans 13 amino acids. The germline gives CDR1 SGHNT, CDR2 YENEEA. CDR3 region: CASSLDPYTEAFF. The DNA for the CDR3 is TGTGCCAGCAGCTTAGATCCTTACACTGAAGCTTTCTTT.

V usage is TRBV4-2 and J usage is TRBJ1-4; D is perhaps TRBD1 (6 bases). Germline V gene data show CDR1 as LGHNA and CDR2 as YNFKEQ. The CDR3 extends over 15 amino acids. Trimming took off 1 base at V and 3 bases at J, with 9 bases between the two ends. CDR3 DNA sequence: TGTGCCAGCAGCCAAGCCGACAGGCCTAATGAAAAACTGTTTTTT. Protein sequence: CASSQADRPNEKLFF.

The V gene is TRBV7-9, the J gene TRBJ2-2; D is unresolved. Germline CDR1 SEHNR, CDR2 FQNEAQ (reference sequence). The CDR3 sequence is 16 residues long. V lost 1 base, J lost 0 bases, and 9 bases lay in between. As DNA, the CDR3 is TGTGCCAGCAGCTTAGTGTCTCAGCCGAACACCGGGGAGCTGTTTTTT. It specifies CASSLVSQPNTGELFF.

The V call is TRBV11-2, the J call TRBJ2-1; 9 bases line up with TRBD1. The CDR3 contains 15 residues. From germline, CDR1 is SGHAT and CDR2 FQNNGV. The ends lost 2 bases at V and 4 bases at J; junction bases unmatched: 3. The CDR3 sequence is CASSLWDRAYNEQFF. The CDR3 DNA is TGTGCCAGCAGCTTATGGGACAGGGCTTACAATGAGCAGTTCTTC.

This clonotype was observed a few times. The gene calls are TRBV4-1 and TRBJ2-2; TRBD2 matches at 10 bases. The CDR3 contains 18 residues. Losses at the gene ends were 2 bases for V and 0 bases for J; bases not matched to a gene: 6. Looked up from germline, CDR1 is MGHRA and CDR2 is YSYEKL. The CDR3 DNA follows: TGCGCCAGCAGCCAACGGTTCAGCGGGGGGGCGAACACCGGGGAGCTGTTTTTT. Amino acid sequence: CASSQRFSGGANTGELFF.

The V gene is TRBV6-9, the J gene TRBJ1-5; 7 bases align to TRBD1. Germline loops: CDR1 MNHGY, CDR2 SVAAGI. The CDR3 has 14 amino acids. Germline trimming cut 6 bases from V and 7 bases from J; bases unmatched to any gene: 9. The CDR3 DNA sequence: TGTGCCAGCAGCCCCACAGGGGATGAGCAGCCCCAGCATTTT. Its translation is CASSPTGDEQPQHF.

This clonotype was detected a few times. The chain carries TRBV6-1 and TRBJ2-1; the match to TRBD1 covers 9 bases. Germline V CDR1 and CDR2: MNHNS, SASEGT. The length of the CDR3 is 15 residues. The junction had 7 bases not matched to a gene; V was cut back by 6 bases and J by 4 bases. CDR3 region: CASSSGTGWYNEQFF. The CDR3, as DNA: TGTGCCAGCAGCTCCGGGACAGGGTGGTACAATGAGCAGTTCTTC.

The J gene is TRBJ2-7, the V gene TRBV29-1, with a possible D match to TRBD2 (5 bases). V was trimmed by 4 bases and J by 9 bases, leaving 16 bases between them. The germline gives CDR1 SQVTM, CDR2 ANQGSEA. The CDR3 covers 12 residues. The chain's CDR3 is CSVVGIKEGQYF. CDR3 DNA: TGCAGCGTTGTAGGGATCAAAGAGGGGCAGTACTTC.